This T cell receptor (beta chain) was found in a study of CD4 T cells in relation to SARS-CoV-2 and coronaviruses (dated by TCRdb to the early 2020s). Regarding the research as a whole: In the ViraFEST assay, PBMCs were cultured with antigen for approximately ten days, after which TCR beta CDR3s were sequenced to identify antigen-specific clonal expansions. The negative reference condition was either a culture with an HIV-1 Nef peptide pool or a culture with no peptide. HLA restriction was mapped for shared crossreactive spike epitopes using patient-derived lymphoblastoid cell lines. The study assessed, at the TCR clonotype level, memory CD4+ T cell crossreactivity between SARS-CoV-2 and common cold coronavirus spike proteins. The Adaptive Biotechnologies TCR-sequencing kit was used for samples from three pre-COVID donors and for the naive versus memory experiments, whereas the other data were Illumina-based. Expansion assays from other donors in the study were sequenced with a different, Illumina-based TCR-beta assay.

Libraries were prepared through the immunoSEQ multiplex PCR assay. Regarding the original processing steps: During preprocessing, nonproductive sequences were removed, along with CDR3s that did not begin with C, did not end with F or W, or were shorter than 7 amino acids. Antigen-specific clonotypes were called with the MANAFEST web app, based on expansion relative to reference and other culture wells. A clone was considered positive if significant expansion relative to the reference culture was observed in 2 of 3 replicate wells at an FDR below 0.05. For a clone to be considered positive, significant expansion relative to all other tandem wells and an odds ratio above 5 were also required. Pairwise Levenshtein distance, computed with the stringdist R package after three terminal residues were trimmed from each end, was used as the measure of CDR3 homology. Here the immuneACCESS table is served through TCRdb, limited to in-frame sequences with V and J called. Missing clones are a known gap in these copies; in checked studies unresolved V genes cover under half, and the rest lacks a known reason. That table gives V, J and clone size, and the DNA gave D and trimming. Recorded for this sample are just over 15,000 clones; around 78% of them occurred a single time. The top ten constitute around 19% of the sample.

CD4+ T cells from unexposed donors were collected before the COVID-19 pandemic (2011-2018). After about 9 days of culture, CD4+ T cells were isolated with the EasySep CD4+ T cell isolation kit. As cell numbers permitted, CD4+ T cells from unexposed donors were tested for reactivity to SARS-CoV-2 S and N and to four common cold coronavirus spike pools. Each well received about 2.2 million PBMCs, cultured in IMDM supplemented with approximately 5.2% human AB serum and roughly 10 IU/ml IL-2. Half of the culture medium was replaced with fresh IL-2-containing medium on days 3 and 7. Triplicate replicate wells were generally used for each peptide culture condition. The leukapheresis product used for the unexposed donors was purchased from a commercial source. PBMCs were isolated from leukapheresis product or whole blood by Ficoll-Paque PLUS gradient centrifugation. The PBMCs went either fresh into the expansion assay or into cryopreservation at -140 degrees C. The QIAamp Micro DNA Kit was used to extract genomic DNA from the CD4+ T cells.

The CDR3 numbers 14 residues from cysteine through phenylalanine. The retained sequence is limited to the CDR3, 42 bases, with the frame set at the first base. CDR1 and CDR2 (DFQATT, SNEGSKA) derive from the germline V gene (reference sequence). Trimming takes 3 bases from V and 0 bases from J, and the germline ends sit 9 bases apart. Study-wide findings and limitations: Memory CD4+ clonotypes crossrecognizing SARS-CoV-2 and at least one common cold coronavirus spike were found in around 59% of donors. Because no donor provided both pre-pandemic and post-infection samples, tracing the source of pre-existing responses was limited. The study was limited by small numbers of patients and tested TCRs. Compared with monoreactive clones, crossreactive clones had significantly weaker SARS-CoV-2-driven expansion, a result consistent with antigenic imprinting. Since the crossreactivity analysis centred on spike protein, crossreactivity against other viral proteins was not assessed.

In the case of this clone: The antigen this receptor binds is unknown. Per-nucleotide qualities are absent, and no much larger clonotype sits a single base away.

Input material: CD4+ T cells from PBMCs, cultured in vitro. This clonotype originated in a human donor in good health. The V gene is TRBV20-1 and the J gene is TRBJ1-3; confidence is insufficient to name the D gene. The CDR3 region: CSASKSISGNTIYF. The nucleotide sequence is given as TGCAGTGCTAGTAAATCGATCTCTGGAAACACCATATATTTT.